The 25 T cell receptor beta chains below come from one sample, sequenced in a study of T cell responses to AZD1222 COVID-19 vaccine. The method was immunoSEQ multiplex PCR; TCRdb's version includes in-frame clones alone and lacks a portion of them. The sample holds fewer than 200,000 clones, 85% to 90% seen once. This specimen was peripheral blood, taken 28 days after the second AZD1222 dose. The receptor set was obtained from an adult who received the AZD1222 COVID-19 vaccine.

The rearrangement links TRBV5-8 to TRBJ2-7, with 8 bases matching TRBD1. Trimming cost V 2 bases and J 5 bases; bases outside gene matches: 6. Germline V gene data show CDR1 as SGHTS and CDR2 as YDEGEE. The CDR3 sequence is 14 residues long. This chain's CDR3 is CASSFGGQEDEQYF. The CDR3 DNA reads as TGTGCCAGCAGCTTTGGGGGACAGGAAGACGAGCAGTACTTC.

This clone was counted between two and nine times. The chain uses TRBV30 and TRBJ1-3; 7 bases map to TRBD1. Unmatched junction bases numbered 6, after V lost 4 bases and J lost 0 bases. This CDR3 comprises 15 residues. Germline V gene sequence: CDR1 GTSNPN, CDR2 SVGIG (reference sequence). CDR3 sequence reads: CAWTRTGDSGNTIYF. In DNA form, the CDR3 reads TGTGCCTGGACTCGAACAGGGGACTCTGGAAACACCATATATTTT.

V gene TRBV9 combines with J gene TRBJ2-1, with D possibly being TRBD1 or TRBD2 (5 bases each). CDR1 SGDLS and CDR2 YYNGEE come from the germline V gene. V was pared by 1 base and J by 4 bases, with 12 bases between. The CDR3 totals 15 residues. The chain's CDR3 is CASSVRDGIYNEQFF. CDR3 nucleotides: TGTGCCAGCAGCGTACGGGACGGGATTTACAATGAGCAGTTCTTC.

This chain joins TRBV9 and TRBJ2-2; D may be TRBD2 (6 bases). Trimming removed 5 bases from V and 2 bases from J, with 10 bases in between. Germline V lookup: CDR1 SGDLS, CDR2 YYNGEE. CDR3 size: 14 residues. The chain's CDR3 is CASRRGTNTGELFF. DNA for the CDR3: TGTGCCAGCAGGAGAGGGACTAACACCGGGGAGCTGTTTTTT.

CDR3 DNA sequence: TGTGCCAGTAGTCCCCAGACAGGAATCACTGAAGCTTTCTTT. Its translation: CASSPQTGITEAFF. V usage is TRBV19 and J usage is TRBJ1-1, with a possible D match to TRBD1 (6 bases). The CDR3 is 14 residues long. Germline V gene lookup returns CDR1 LNHDA and CDR2 SQIVND (reference sequence). Trimming took 5 bases from V and 4 from J, leaving 14 bases between them.

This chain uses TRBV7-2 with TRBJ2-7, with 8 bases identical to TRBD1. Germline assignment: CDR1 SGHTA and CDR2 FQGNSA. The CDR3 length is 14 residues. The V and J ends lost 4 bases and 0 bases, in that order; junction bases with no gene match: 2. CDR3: CASSYGQGSYEQYF. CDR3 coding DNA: TGTGCCAGCAGCTACGGACAGGGCTCCTACGAGCAGTACTTC.

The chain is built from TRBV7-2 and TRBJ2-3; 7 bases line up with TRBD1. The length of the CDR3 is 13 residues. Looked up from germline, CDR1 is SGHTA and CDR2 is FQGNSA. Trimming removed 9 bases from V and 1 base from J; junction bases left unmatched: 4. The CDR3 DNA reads TGTGCCAGTAGACAGGGAGGCACAGATACGCAGTATTTT. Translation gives CASRQGGTDTQYF.

The CDR3 coding sequence is TGTGCCATCAGTGAGAGCCGGGGGGACACCTACGAGCAGTACTTC. The encoded protein is CAISESRGDTYEQYF. The chain employs TRBV10-3 and TRBJ2-7; tentatively, D is TRBD2 (7 bases). The CDR3 is 15 amino acids. Looked up from germline, CDR1 is ENHRY and CDR2 is SYGVKD. V was shortened by 2 bases and J by 2 bases, with 13 bases between the two germline ends.

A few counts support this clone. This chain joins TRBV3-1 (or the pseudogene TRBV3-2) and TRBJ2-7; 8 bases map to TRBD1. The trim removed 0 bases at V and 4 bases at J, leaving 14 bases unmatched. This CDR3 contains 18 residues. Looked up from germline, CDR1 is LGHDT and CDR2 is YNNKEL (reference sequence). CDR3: CASSQERLHAGGKYEQYF. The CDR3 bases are TGTGCCAGCAGCCAAGAAAGGTTGCATGCAGGGGGCAAGTACGAGCAGTACTTC.

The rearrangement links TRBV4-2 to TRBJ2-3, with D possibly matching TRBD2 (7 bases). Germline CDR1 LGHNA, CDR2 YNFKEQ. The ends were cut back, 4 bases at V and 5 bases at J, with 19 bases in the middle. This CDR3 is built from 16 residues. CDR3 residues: CASSLQRGGAGDTQYF. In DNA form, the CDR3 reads TGTGCCAGCAGCCTTCAGAGGGGGGGGGCCGGAGATACGCAGTATTTT.

CDR3 coding DNA: TGTGCCAGCAGCCTACCGGGTCTGCGGACAGACACAGATACGCAGTATTTT. Residues: CASSLPGLRTDTDTQYF. The chain is built from TRBV7-3 and TRBJ2-3; possibly TRBD1 for D (6 bases). The CDR3 has 17 residues. The V end lost 5 bases, the J end lost 2 bases, and 20 bases lay between the germline ends. Germline-derived CDR1 and CDR2 are SGHTA and FQGTGA.

The CDR3 region has the DNA TGTGCCAGCACCGCAAGGGCATGGACAGCGAACACCTACGAGCAGTACTTC. This encodes CASTARAWTANTYEQYF. The J gene is TRBJ2-7, the V gene TRBV3-1 (or the pseudogene TRBV3-2), with D perhaps matching TRBD1 (6 bases). V gave up 7 bases and J gave up 2 bases, with 24 bases separating them. CDR1 is LGHDT, CDR2 YNNKEL, per germline (reference sequence). The CDR3 extends over 17 amino acids.

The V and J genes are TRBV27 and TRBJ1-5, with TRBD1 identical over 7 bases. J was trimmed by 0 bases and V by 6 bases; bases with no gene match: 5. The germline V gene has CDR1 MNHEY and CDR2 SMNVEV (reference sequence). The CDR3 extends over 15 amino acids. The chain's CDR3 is CASRMDRISNQPQHF. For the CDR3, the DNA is TGTGCCAGCAGGATGGACAGGATTAGCAATCAGCCCCAGCATTTT.

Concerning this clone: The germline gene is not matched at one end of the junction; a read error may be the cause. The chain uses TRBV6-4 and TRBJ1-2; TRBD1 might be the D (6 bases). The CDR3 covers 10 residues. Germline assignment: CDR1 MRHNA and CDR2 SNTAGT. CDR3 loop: CGAQGGGYTF. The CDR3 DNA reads TGCGGGGCACAGGGAGGCGGCTACACCTTC.

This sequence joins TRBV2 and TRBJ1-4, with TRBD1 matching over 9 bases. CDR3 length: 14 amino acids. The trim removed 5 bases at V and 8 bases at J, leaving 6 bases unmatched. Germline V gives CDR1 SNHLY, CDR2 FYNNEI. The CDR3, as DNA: TGTGCCAGCAGTACAACAGGGGGCTGGGAAAAACTGTTTTTT. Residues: CASSTTGGWEKLFF.

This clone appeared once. CDR3 loop: CASSSSVNYGYTF. The DNA of the CDR3 is TGTGCCAGCAGCTCAAGTGTTAACTATGGCTACACCTTC. This chain uses TRBV11-1 with TRBJ1-2, with D unresolved. Deletions cut 4 bases from V and 1 base from J, with 7 bases between. Germline loops: CDR1 SGHAT, CDR2 FQDESV (reference sequence). The CDR3 is 13 residues long.

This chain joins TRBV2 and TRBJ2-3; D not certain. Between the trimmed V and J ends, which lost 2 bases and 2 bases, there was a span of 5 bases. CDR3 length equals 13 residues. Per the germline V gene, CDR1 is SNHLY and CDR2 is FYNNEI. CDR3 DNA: TGTGCCAGCAGTGAATACACCACAGATACGCAGTATTTT. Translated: CASSEYTTDTQYF. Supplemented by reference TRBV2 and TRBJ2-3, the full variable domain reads EPEVTQTPSHQVTQMGQEVILRCVPISNHLYFYWYRQILGQKVEFLVSFYNNEISEKSEIFDDQFSVERPDGSNFTLKIRSTKLEDSAMYFCASSEYTTDTQYFGPGTRLTVL.

CDR3 in DNA: TGTGCCAGCAGCCCCCCTCGACAGGGGTTCGAGCAGTACTTC. The encoded protein is CASSPPRQGFEQYF. This chain links TRBV7-2 with TRBJ2-7; TRBD1 matches at 8 bases. The V segment lost 5 bases and the J segment 6 bases; nucleotides outside the gene matches: 9. This CDR3 has 14 residues. Germline V gene lookup returns CDR1 SGHTA and CDR2 FQGNSA.

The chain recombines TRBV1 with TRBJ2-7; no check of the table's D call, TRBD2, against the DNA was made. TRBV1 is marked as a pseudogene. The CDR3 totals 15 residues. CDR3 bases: TGCACCAGCAGCCAATCTAGAGCGGGGACCTACGAGCAGTACTTC. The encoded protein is CTSSQSRAGTYEQYF.

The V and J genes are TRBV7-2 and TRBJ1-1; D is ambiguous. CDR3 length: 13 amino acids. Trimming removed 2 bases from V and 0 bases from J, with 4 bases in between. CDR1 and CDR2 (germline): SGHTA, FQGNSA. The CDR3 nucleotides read TGTGCCAGCAGCTTAAGGTTGAACACTGAAGCTTTCTTT. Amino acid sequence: CASSLRLNTEAFF.

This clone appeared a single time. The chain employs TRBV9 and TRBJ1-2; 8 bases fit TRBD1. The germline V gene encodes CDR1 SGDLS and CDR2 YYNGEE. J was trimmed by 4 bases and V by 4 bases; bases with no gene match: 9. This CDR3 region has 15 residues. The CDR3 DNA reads TGTGCCAGCAGCACCCCCCAGGGGGCTATCTATGGCTACACCTTC. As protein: CASSTPQGAIYGYTF.

CDR3 in amino acids: CVVSPGNEKLFF. In DNA, the CDR3 is TGTGTCGTCAGTCCTGGTAATGAAAAACTGTTTTTT. The rearrangement joins TRBV28 to TRBJ1-4; D unclear. This CDR3 comprises 12 residues. Germline V gives CDR1 MDHEN, CDR2 SYDVKM. The complete variable domain, with remaining parts taken from reference TRBV28 and TRBJ1-4, reads DVKVTQSSRYLVKRTGEKVFLECVQDMDHENMFWYRQDPGLGLRLIYFSYDVKMKEKGDIPEGYSVSREKKERFSLILESASTNQTSMYLCVVSPGNEKLFFGSGTQLSVL.

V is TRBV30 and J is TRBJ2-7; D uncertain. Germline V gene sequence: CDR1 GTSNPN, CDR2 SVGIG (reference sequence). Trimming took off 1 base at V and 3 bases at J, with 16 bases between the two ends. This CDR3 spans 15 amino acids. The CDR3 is CAWSGYGGDGYEQYF. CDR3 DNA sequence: TGTGCCTGGAGTGGTTATGGTGGAGATGGCTACGAGCAGTACTTC.

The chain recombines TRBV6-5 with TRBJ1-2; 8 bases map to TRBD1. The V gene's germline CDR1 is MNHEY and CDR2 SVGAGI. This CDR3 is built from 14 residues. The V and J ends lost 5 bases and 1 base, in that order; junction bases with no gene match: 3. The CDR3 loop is CASSMGQVNYGYTF. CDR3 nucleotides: TGTGCCAGCAGTATGGGACAGGTTAACTATGGCTACACCTTC.

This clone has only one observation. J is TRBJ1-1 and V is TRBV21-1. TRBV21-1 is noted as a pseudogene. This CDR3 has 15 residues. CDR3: CASSPDRVENTEAFF. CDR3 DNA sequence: TGTGCCAGCAGCCCCGATAGGGTTGAGAACACTGAAGCTTTCTTT.